These 27 T cell receptor beta chains came from one sample sequenced in a study of T cells in Graves' hyperthyroidism and ophthalmopathy. Amplified TCR beta CDR3 regions came from RNA transcripts. Primed by the HTBI set, a first-round RT-PCR was run on the TCR CDR3. TCRdb analysed the multiplex PCR reads with MiXCR anew, one entry per CDR3 protein. The sample lists about 620,000 distinct CDR3 sequences, around 15% occurring once. What was sequenced was blood. The receptors originated from a woman in her thirties with Graves' hyperthyroidism.

This clonotype has a handful of counts. The gene calls are TRBV7-8 and TRBJ1-5, with TRBD1 as a possible D gene (5 bases). CDR3 length: 14 residues. CDR1 and CDR2 (germline): SGHVS, FQNEAQ. Trimming removed 5 bases from V and 5 bases from J, with 13 bases in between. The CDR3 region is CASSPGVRDQPQHF. The CDR3 DNA sequence: TGTGCCAGCAGCCCGGGGGTCCGGGATCAGCCCCAGCATTTT.

Many counts were recorded for this clonotype. This rearrangement joins TRBV6-1 to TRBJ1-1; TRBD1 is a possible D gene (6 bases). V was trimmed by 5 bases and J by 11 bases, leaving 21 bases between them. CDR1 and CDR2 from the germline V gene are MNHNS and SASEGT. CDR3 length: 14 amino acids. DNA for the CDR3: TGTGCCAGCAGTCCCGGGACACCGGGTAGTGACGCTTTCTTT. Translation: CASSPGTPGSDAFF.

The V gene is TRBV3-1, the J gene TRBJ2-7; 7 nucleotides agree with TRBD2. The CDR3 sequence is 15 residues long. The germline V gene has CDR1 LGHDT and CDR2 YNNKEL (reference sequence). V shed 1 base, J shed 4 bases, and the junction held 7 bases outside the gene matches. DNA for the CDR3: TGTGCCAGCAGCCAAGTGGAAGCGGGGAAGTACGAGCAGTACTTC. This encodes CASSQVEAGKYEQYF.

This clonotype was seen only a few times. This rearrangement joins TRBV5-1 to TRBJ2-7, with 9 positions matching TRBD2. The CDR3 is 19 amino acids. The germline CDR1 and CDR2 sequences are SGHRS and YFSETQ. V lost 3 bases, J lost 2 bases, and 18 bases stayed unmatched. DNA for the CDR3: TGCGCCAGCAGCTCCCGGAGTAGGGCTCTAGCGGGGATAACCTACGAGCAGTACTTC. It codes for CASSSRSRALAGITYEQYF.

The V and J genes are TRBV29-1 and TRBJ2-2; D unresolved. This CDR3 has 13 residues. Germline assignment: CDR1 SQVTM and CDR2 ANQGSEA. V shed 1 base and J shed 5 bases, with 8 bases lying between them. CDR3 protein: CSVEGEETGELFF. The CDR3 nucleotides read TGCAGCGTTGAAGGAGAGGAGACCGGGGAGCTGTTTTTT.

Many counts were recorded for this clonotype. V is TRBV20-1 and J is TRBJ2-5, with TRBD2 identical over 11 bases. V trimming: 0 bases; J trimming: 5 bases; junction bases outside the gene matches: 5. This CDR3 has 15 amino acids. Germline lookup yields CDR1 DFQATT and CDR2 SNEGSKA (reference sequence). In DNA form, the CDR3 reads TGCAGTGCTAGAGATCGTAGCGGGAGGGCGGAGACCCAGTACTTC. The encoded protein is CSARDRSGRAETQYF.

In this sample, this clonotype turned up many times. The rearrangement links TRBV12-3 or TRBV12-4 to TRBJ2-1, with D uncertain. There are 14 residues in the CDR3. The V end was cut by 1 base, the J end by 9 bases, with 13 bases between. In DNA, the CDR3 is TGTGCCAGCAGTTTAGGCGGACCCACCACTGAGCAGTTCTTC. Residues: CASSLGGPTTEQFF.

On this clonotype itself: A much larger clone differs by one base, so this may be a read error. The V gene is TRBV6-1, the J gene TRBJ1-5, with unresolved D. The V gene's germline CDR1 is MNHNS and CDR2 SASEGT. With 5 bases removed from V and 7 bases from J, the gap between germline ends came to 12 bases. This CDR3 has 13 residues. CDR3 nucleotides: TGTGCCAGCAGTCGGCGGGCAGGACAGCCCCAGCATTTT. Its protein is CASSRRAGQPQHF.

This clonotype was observed a handful of times. The CDR3 loop reads CASSLIQDTEAFF. CDR3 in DNA: TGTGCCAGCAGTCTCATCCAGGACACTGAAGCTTTCTTT. The chain carries TRBV6-1 and TRBJ1-1, with unresolved D. Deletions cut 5 bases from V and 3 bases from J, with 10 bases between. This CDR3 comprises 13 residues. Per germline, CDR1 MNHNS and CDR2 SASEGT.

This chain joins TRBV27 and TRBJ2-4; D is unresolved. V was trimmed by 5 bases and J by 1 base, leaving 9 bases between them. This CDR3 has 14 residues. The germline V gene has CDR1 MNHEY and CDR2 SMNVEV (reference sequence). The CDR3 spells CASSTILAKNIQYF. As DNA, the CDR3 is TGTGCCAGCAGTACGATCCTTGCCAAAAACATTCAGTACTTC.

The gene calls are TRBV29-1 and TRBJ1-1, with D uncertain. The CDR3 spans 11 residues. Germline V gene data show CDR1 as SQVTM and CDR2 as ANQGSEA. Trimming left V 7 bases short and J 4 bases short, with 10 bases between. The CDR3 sequence is CSGDRPTEAFF. The DNA of the CDR3 is TGCAGCGGGGATCGGCCCACTGAAGCTTTCTTT.

The sample holds many counts of this clonotype. The gene calls are TRBV12-3 or TRBV12-4 and TRBJ2-7; possibly TRBD1 or TRBD2 for D (5 bases each). The CDR3 runs to 13 residues. Deletions cut 3 bases from V and 5 bases from J, with 11 bases between. The CDR3: CASSFDGGHEQYF. In nucleotides, the CDR3 is TGTGCCAGCAGTTTTGATGGGGGTCACGAGCAGTACTTC.

This clonotype was seen only a few times. V and J are TRBV7-8 and TRBJ2-3; D is possibly TRBD1 (5 bases). Trimming cost V 1 base and J 2 bases, with 10 bases left between them. This CDR3 spans 15 amino acids. The V gene's germline CDR1 is SGHVS and CDR2 FQNEAQ. In nucleotides, the CDR3 is TGTGCCAGCAGCTTAGTTTACAGGCCCACAGATACGCAGTATTTT. It translates to CASSLVYRPTDTQYF.

This clonotype was seen many times. The chain is built from TRBV12-3 or TRBV12-4 and TRBJ2-3; no clear D gene. Trimming stripped 2 bases from V and 4 bases from J, with 4 bases between. This CDR3 region has 12 residues. CDR3 amino acids: CASSLTADTQYF. CDR3 DNA: TGTGCCAGCAGTTTAACCGCAGATACGCAGTATTTT.

The chain uses TRBV2 and TRBJ2-5, with D unclear. This CDR3 contains 14 residues. Trimming took 1 base from V and 5 from J, leaving 11 bases between them. Germline CDR1 SNHLY, CDR2 FYNNEI. Written as DNA, the CDR3 is TGTGCCAGCAGTGAAGACTCCGCAATGGAGACCCAGTACTTC. Its protein product is CASSEDSAMETQYF.

This chain joins TRBV19 and TRBJ2-6, with D possibly matching TRBD2 (6 bases). Germline lookup yields CDR1 LNHDA and CDR2 SQIVND (reference sequence). Trimming removed 7 bases at V and 1 base at J, with 17 bases between. This CDR3 has 17 residues. The CDR3 is CASIDVAGRSGANVLTF. The CDR3 coding sequence is TGTGCCAGTATTGACGTGGCGGGACGGTCTGGGGCCAACGTCCTGACTTTC.

This clonotype was observed a handful of times. This rearrangement joins TRBV14 to TRBJ2-1; no firm D call. The CDR3 runs 17 residues. Germline CDR1 SGHDN, CDR2 FVKESK. Deletions cut 1 base from V and 0 bases from J, with 13 bases between. DNA for the CDR3: TGTGCCAGCAGCCAAGTTTACGCAGTTAGCTCCTACAATGAGCAGTTCTTC. Encoded protein: CASSQVYAVSSYNEQFF.

This clonotype has ten or more counts. This sequence joins TRBV2 and TRBJ2-7, with D tentatively TRBD2 (5 bases). Germline CDR1 is SNHLY and CDR2 is FYNNEI. V lost 4 bases and J lost 6, with 10 bases in between. This CDR3 spans 12 amino acids. The CDR3 loop is CASSAPSPEQYF. The CDR3 coding sequence is TGTGCCAGCAGTGCCCCTAGCCCCGAGCAGTACTTC.

A few counts support this clonotype. V usage is TRBV30 and J usage is TRBJ2-2; D is unresolved. The germline V gene has CDR1 GTSNPN and CDR2 SVGIG (reference sequence). V dropped 3 bases and J dropped 6 bases, with 11 bases sitting between them. The CDR3 loop spans 13 amino acids. Written as DNA, the CDR3 is TGTGCCTGGAGCCCGACCCGCCCCGGGGAGCTGTTTTTT. Encoded protein: CAWSPTRPGELFF.

This clonotype was detected a few times. A single base separates this from a much larger clone, so it may be a read error. The chain joins TRBV2 to TRBJ2-5; D is undetermined. Germline V gene sequence: CDR1 SNHLY, CDR2 FYNNEI. The CDR3 has 15 residues. Trimming shortened V by 6 bases and J by 5 bases, and 19 bases separated the two germline ends. DNA of the CDR3: TGTGCCAGCAGGCGGACGCAAAGGAGTGGGGAGACCCAGTACTTC. As protein: CASRRTQRSGETQYF. The full variable domain, in which reference TRBV2 and TRBJ2-5 provide the parts outside the CDR3, is EPEVTQTPSHQVTQMGQEVILRCVPISNHLYFYWYRQILGQKVEFLVSFYNNEISEKSEIFDDQFSVERPDGSNFTLKIRSTKLEDSAMYFCASRRTQRSGETQYFGPGTRLLVL.

This clonotype was observed many times. The chain recombines TRBV12-3 or TRBV12-4 with TRBJ1-3; D gene ambiguous. This CDR3 contains 15 residues. Trimming took off 3 bases at V and 2 bases at J, with 11 bases between the two ends. The CDR3 region has the DNA TGTGCCAGCAGTTTGAGCGGGAGTCCTGGAAACACCATATATTTT. Amino acid sequence: CASSLSGSPGNTIYF.

This clonotype was recorded many times. The V call is TRBV20-1, the J call TRBJ2-3; D remains ambiguous. Germline lookup yields CDR1 DFQATT and CDR2 SNEGSKA (reference sequence). CDR3 length: 13 amino acids. The CDR3 spells CSRTVKSTDTQYF. The CDR3 region has the DNA TGCAGCCGGACCGTTAAAAGCACAGATACGCAGTATTTT.

V usage is TRBV14 and J usage is TRBJ1-2, with D hard to call. Trimming removed 5 bases at V and 5 bases at J, with 12 bases between. Germline values: CDR1 SGHDN, CDR2 FVKESK. The CDR3 has 13 amino acids. CDR3 sequence: CASSAQVAYGYTF. CDR3 DNA: TGTGCCAGCAGCGCCCAGGTAGCTTATGGCTACACCTTC.

This clonotype was seen ten or more times. The chain carries TRBV30 and TRBJ2-5; 10 bases map to TRBD1. The CDR3 is made up of 14 amino acids. J gave up 5 bases and V 6 bases, and 9 bases lay outside the gene matches. Germline V gene sequence: CDR1 GTSNPN, CDR2 SVGIG (reference sequence). The CDR3 protein is CACTTGTGDETQYF. CDR3 nucleotide sequence: TGTGCCTGTACCACCGGGACAGGGGATGAGACCCAGTACTTC.

This chain connects TRBV12-3 or TRBV12-4 to TRBJ1-5, with unresolved D. This CDR3 contains 12 residues. The V end lost 2 bases, the J end lost 9 bases, and 8 bases lay between the germline ends. Here the CDR3 DNA reads TGTGCCAGCAGTTTATATGTACGGCCCCAGCATTTT. Its translation: CASSLYVRPQHF.

This clonotype was seen at least ten times. The V gene is TRBV7-3, the J gene TRBJ2-5; the D gene is possibly TRBD1 (5 bases). The length of the CDR3 is 14 residues. Trimming shortened V by 4 bases and J by 6 bases, and 15 bases separated the two germline ends. CDR1 and CDR2 from the germline V gene are SGHTA and FQGTGA. CDR3 region: CASSYLGRGQTQYF. The CDR3 region has the DNA TGTGCCAGCAGCTACTTGGGGCGCGGACAGACCCAGTACTTC.

There are a few counts of this clonotype. This sequence joins TRBV18 and TRBJ2-7; 9 nucleotides line up with TRBD2. V was clipped by 3 bases and J by 9 bases; unmatched bases: 9. Germline CDR1 is KGHSH and CDR2 is LQKENI. CDR3 length equals 14 residues. Written as DNA, the CDR3 is TGTGCCAGCTCACCCCCGGTAGCGGGAGCGGGGCAGTACTTC. As protein: CASSPPVAGAGQYF.